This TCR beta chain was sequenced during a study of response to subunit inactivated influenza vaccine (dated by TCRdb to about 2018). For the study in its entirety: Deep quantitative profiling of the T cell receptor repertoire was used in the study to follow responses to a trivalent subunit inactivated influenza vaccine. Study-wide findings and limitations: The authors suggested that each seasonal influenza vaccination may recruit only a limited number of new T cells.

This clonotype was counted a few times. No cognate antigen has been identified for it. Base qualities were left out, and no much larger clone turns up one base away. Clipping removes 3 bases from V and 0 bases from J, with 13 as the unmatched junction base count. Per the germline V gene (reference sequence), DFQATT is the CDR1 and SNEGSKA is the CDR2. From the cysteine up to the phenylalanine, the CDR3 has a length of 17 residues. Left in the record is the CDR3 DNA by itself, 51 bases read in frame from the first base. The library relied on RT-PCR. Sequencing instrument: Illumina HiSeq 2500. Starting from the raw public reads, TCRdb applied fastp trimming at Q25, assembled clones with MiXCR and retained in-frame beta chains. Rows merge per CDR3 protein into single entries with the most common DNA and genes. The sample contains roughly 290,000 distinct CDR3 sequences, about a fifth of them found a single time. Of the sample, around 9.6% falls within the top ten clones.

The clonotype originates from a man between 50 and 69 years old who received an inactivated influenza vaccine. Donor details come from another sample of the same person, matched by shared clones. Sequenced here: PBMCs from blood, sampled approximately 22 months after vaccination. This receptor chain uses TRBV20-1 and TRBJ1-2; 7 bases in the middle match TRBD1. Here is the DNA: TGCAGTGCTAGCGACTTTGGGACAGTCGAACCTAACTATGGCTACACCTTC. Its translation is CSASDFGTVEPNYGYTF.